Listed here are 25 T cell receptor beta chains from one sample, sequenced in a study of OX40 agonist ivuxolimab in advanced cancers. Libraries were prepared by immunoSEQ multiplex PCR; TCRdb keeps only in-frame clonotypes and omits some of them. The sample lists some 150,000 clones; around nine tenths were seen once. This specimen consisted of CD4+ or CD8+ T cells sorted from blood, obtained in a trial of the OX40 agonist ivuxolimab. The receptors stem from an adult with an advanced solid tumor such as melanoma, head and neck, liver or kidney cancer.

This chain joins TRBV4-2 and TRBJ1-3, with a tentative D call TRBD1 (5 bases). Germline values: CDR1 LGHNA, CDR2 YNFKEQ. The ends were cut back, 3 bases at V and 2 bases at J, with 17 bases in the middle. This CDR3 region has 17 residues. DNA for the CDR3: TGTGCCAGCAGCCATGAAGCAACAGGAAGCGCTGGAAACACCATATATTTT. It yields the protein CASSHEATGSAGNTIYF.

A few counts support this clone. This chain links TRBV19 with TRBJ2-7, with 11 bases aligning to TRBD1. Germline V gene lookup returns CDR1 LNHDA and CDR2 SQIVND (reference sequence). V shed 4 bases, J shed 5 bases, and the junction held 4 bases outside the gene matches. The CDR3 runs 14 residues. The CDR3 sequence is CASSTDRGQDEQYF. DNA of the CDR3: TGTGCCAGTAGTACGGACAGGGGGCAGGACGAGCAGTACTTC.

V is TRBV27 and J is TRBJ1-2; 8 bases are a match to TRBD1. Germline CDR1 MNHEY, CDR2 SMNVEV (reference sequence). V was pared by 8 bases and J by 6 bases, with 11 bases of the junction left unmatched. The CDR3 length is 14 residues. The CDR3 here is CASRRSGGSDGYTF. In DNA, the CDR3 is TGTGCCAGCCGTCGGTCAGGGGGCTCAGATGGCTACACCTTC.

The table lists this clone with a count of one. This chain joins TRBV2 and TRBJ2-7; possible D gene TRBD2, 6 bases. CDR1 and CDR2 from the germline V gene are SNHLY and FYNNEI. There are 15 residues in the CDR3. The V and J ends lost 5 bases and 4 bases respectively, with 18 bases between them. Here the CDR3 reads CASSQGVGRGYEQYF. The CDR3 DNA reads TGTGCCAGCAGTCAAGGGGTCGGGAGAGGTTACGAGCAGTACTTC.

CDR3 region: CASSFAVTGELFF. The DNA of the CDR3 is TGTGCCAGCAGTTTTGCGGTAACCGGGGAGCTGTTTTTT. The chain combines TRBV28 with TRBJ2-2; D is unclear. Per germline, CDR1 MDHEN and CDR2 SYDVKM. This CDR3 spans 13 amino acids. V lost 3 bases, J lost 5 bases, and 7 bases lay in between.

This rearrangement joins TRBV7-2 to TRBJ2-1, with TRBD2 matching over 7 bases. With 3 bases clipped from V and 10 bases from J, the junction kept 12 bases outside the gene matches. Germline CDR1 SGHTA, CDR2 FQGNSA. The CDR3 length is 15 residues. CDR3 nucleotides: TGTGCCAGCAGCTTGTCCAGCGGGGAACGAGGGGAGCAGTTCTTC. Its protein is CASSLSSGERGEQFF.

There are a few counts of this clone. The genes are TRBV30 and TRBJ1-5; D remains ambiguous. Trimming cost V 2 bases and J 4 bases, with 9 bases left between them. Germline V lookup: CDR1 GTSNPN, CDR2 SVGIG (reference sequence). CDR3 length: 13 amino acids. The CDR3 protein is CAWSHAGNQPQHF. The CDR3 coding sequence is TGTGCCTGGAGTCACGCGGGTAATCAGCCCCAGCATTTT.

The genes are TRBV28 and TRBJ2-4; 7 bases line up with TRBD2. The CDR3 consists of 14 residues. The germline gives CDR1 MDHEN, CDR2 SYDVKM. V trimming: 10 bases; J trimming: 6 bases; junction bases outside the gene matches: 12. The CDR3 protein is CATTAGTKRNIQYF. The CDR3 DNA reads TGTGCCACCACAGCCGGGACTAAAAGAAACATTCAGTACTTC.

The rearrangement uses TRBV9 and TRBJ2-2; D uncertain. Trimming took 3 bases from V and 0 from J, leaving 6 bases between them. CDR3 length: 14 residues. Germline V gives CDR1 SGDLS, CDR2 YYNGEE. CDR3 amino acids: CASSGASNTGELFF. The CDR3 region has the DNA TGTGCCAGCAGCGGGGCTTCGAACACCGGGGAGCTGTTTTTT.

V and J are TRBV5-1 and TRBJ2-4; TRBD1 matches at 9 bases. V dropped 4 bases and J dropped 1; count of bases not matched to a gene: 6. Germline CDR1 and CDR2: SGHRS and YFSETQ. The CDR3 is 16 residues long. The CDR3 here is CASSQLTGGAKNIQYF. The CDR3 bases are TGCGCCAGCAGCCAACTGACAGGGGGGGCCAAAAACATTCAGTACTTC. The full variable domain, in which reference TRBV5-1 and TRBJ2-4 provide the parts outside the CDR3, is KAGVTQTPRYLIKTRGQQVTLSCSPISGHRSVSWYQQTPGQGLQFLFEYFSETQRNKGNFPGRFSGRQFSNSRSEMNVSTLELGDSALYLCASSQLTGGAKNIQYFGAGTRLSVL.

The V call is TRBV5-1, the J call TRBJ2-3; TRBD2 might be the D (5 bases). Germline lookup yields CDR1 SGHRS and CDR2 YFSETQ. The CDR3 is 14 residues long. The V gene lost 0 bases and the J gene lost 2 bases, with 7 bases spanning the gap. DNA for the CDR3: TGCGCCAGCAGCTTGGGGGAGATCACAGATACGCAGTATTTT. Encoded protein: CASSLGEITDTQYF.

This chain uses TRBV7-8 with TRBJ2-7, with D uncertain. This CDR3 spans 11 amino acids. Germline V CDR1 and CDR2: SGHVS, FQNEAQ. V lost 1 base and J 12 bases, leaving 10 bases between the germline ends. CDR3 nucleotides: TGTGCCAGCAGCTTAGAAGAGACTGCGTACTTC. This translates into CASSLEETAYF.

Only a few counts were recorded for this clone. This chain links TRBV7-9 with TRBJ1-2; 12 nucleotides agree with TRBD1. Germline-derived CDR1 and CDR2 are SEHNR and FQNEAQ (reference sequence). This CDR3 comprises 17 residues. J gave up 4 bases and V 1 base, and 7 bases lay outside the gene matches. The CDR3 here is CASSLEGTGGASYGYTF. For the CDR3, the DNA is TGTGCCAGCAGCTTAGAGGGGACAGGGGGCGCTAGCTATGGCTACACCTTC.

The J gene is TRBJ1-1, the V gene TRBV18, with D perhaps matching TRBD1 (6 bases). Trimming took off 4 bases at V and 3 bases at J, with 18 bases between the two ends. There are 16 residues in the CDR3. CDR1 KGHSH and CDR2 LQKENI come from the germline V gene. The chain's CDR3 is CASSLDRTVGDTEAFF. In DNA, the CDR3 is TGTGCCAGCTCACTCGACAGGACCGTGGGGGACACTGAAGCTTTCTTT.

As DNA, the CDR3 is TGTGCCAGCACTCCCTTTGGAGGGACGTTCAGAGAGCAGTACTTC. Translation gives CASTPFGGTFREQYF. The chain links TRBV28 to TRBJ2-7; tentatively, D is TRBD2 (6 bases). The CDR3 runs 15 residues. Germline V gene lookup returns CDR1 MDHEN and CDR2 SYDVKM. Trimming took 7 bases from V and 7 from J, leaving 23 bases between them.

The V and J genes are TRBV28 and TRBJ1-4; the D gene is possibly TRBD1 (5 bases). CDR1 and CDR2 (germline): MDHEN, SYDVKM. The germline V and J ends were trimmed by 7 bases and 6 bases, with 15 bases remaining between them. The CDR3 has 14 residues. Here the CDR3 reads CASTPGRVDEKLFF. The CDR3 bases are TGTGCCAGCACCCCGGGGCGAGTGGATGAAAAACTGTTTTTT.

This chain links TRBV6-5 with TRBJ2-2; D gene unclear. V was pared by 7 bases and J by 1 base, with 10 bases between. CDR1 and CDR2 from the germline V gene are MNHEY and SVGAGI. CDR3 size: 14 residues. The CDR3 sequence is CASNTRQNTGELFF. The CDR3 nucleotides are TGTGCCAGCAATACTCGTCAGAACACCGGGGAGCTGTTTTTT.

The rearrangement joins TRBV5-5 to TRBJ2-2, with 7 bases matching TRBD1. The germline V gene encodes CDR1 SGHKS and CDR2 YYEKEE (reference sequence). V gave up 5 bases and J gave up 6 bases; unmatched junction bases: 1. The CDR3 spans 12 residues. CDR3 protein: CASSTGAGELFF. In DNA form, the CDR3 reads TGTGCCAGCAGTACAGGGGCCGGGGAGCTGTTTTTT.

This clone has only one observation. The chain uses TRBV4-1 and TRBJ1-5, with D perhaps matching TRBD1 (6 bases). Trimming pared 2 bases from V and 4 bases from J, leaving 12 bases between. CDR1 and CDR2 (germline): MGHRA, YSYEKL. CDR3 length equals 15 residues. CDR3 loop: CASSQTGTRNQPQHF. As DNA, the CDR3 is TGCGCCAGCAGCCAAACCGGGACAAGGAATCAGCCCCAGCATTTT.

V and J are TRBV10-1 and TRBJ1-5, with D uncertain. Trimming stripped 4 bases from V and 0 bases from J, with 4 bases between. CDR1 is WNHNN, CDR2 SYGVQD, per germline (reference sequence). This CDR3 has 13 amino acids. The CDR3 sequence: CASSGDSNQPQHF. In DNA form, the CDR3 reads TGCGCCAGCAGTGGCGATAGCAATCAGCCCCAGCATTTT.

This chain uses TRBV28 with TRBJ1-5; D unclear. This CDR3 region has 13 residues. Germline V lookup: CDR1 MDHEN, CDR2 SYDVKM. Between the trimmed V and J ends, which lost 8 bases and 6 bases, there was a span of 14 bases. The CDR3 DNA sequence: TGTGCCAGCGCTTGGAGCCCAAGTCAGCCCCAGCATTTT. This sequence encodes CASAWSPSQPQHF.

A word on this clone: No DNA is shown, since the ends of the CDR3 on it are uncertain; the CDR3 is the one TCRdb lists. The CDR3 region is CASSFRARVAYEQYF. The chain carries TRBV28 and TRBJ2-7; TRBD1 was called by the table and not checked on the DNA. The CDR3 is 15 amino acids long, termini counted. The germline CDR1 and CDR2 sequences are MDHEN and SYDVKM.

The chain has TRBV5-6 and TRBJ2-2; 11 bases align to TRBD2. The germline V gene encodes CDR1 SGHDT and CDR2 YYEEEE. The V gene end was trimmed by 0 bases and the J gene end by 5 bases; junction bases not matched to a gene: 3. This CDR3 region has 16 residues. The DNA of the CDR3 is TGTGCCAGCAGCTTGGTAACTAGCGGGAGTACCGGGGAGCTGTTTTTT. Amino acid sequence: CASSLVTSGSTGELFF.

The CDR3 DNA reads as TGTGCCAGCAGCTTACTTGACAGCTCGAATTCACCCCTCCACTTT. This encodes CASSLLDSSNSPLHF. V gene TRBV13 combines with J gene TRBJ1-6, with D possibly matching TRBD1 (5 bases). There are 15 residues in the CDR3. V gave up 2 bases and J gave up 7 bases, with 12 bases separating them. Germline lookup yields CDR1 PRHDT and CDR2 FYEKMQ (reference sequence). The full variable domain, with the rest looked up from reference TRBV13 and TRBJ1-6, is AAGVIQSPRHLIKEKRETATLKCYPIPRHDTVYWYQQGPGQDPQFLISFYEKMQSDKGSIPDRFSAQQFSDYHSELNMSSLELGDSALYFCASSLLDSSNSPLHFGNGTRLTVT.

The CDR3 spells CASSSTGITYEQYF. The CDR3 nucleotides are TGTGCCAGCAGCTCGACAGGGATCACCTACGAGCAGTACTTC. J is TRBJ2-5 and V is TRBV5-6; 7 bases fit TRBD1. The DNA end favors TRBJ2-7, so the J call may be wrong. The germline V gene has CDR1 SGHDT and CDR2 YYEEEE. The CDR3 extends over 14 amino acids.